Listed below are T cell receptor beta chains from one sample, sequenced in a study of brain metastases from non-small cell lung cancer. Only in-frame clones appear in the TCRdb table, and some are missing; sequencing was by immunoSEQ multiplex PCR. Among under 2,000 clones, 85% to 95% were seen once, and the ten largest hold 4% to 5%. The sample was tissue from a brain metastasis. The origin of the receptors is a donor at least 40 years old with non-small cell lung cancer. CDR3s include the opening cysteine and the closing phenylalanine or tryptophan. D genes are given only for firm matches. Only some rows state a clone size, as once, few, many or a class for expanded clones.

j_gene | abundance | v_gene | d_gene | CDR3nt | CDR3aa
TRBJ2-7 | - | TRBV9 | - | TGTGCCAGCGGATGGGGCTACGAGCAGTACTTC | CASGWGYEQYF
TRBJ1-2 | - | TRBV19 | - | TGTGCCAGTAGTTCAGACGGCCTCTATGGCTACACCTTC | CASSSDGLYGYTF
TRBJ1-5 | - | TRBV18 | - | TGTGCCAGCTCACCACTTAGCGGTTATCAGCCCCAGCATTTT | CASSPLSGYQPQHF
TRBJ1-6 | - | TRBV5-1 | TRBD1 | TGCGCCAGCAGTTTACACACCGGGACAGGGTGGTATAATTCACCCCTCCACTTT | CASSLHTGTGWYNSPLHF
TRBJ2-5 | - | TRBV6-5 | TRBD1 | TGTGCCACCAACAGGGGATACCAAGAGACCCAGTACTTC | CATNRGYQETQYF
TRBJ2-2 | - | TRBV29-1 | - | TGCAGCGTTGGGGCACCTGGGAGCACCGGGGAGCTGTTTTTT | CSVGAPGSTGELFF
TRBJ2-5 | once | TRBV12-3/TRBV12-4 | - | TGTGCCAGCAGTCTGATAGAGGGGGAGACCCAGTACTTC | CASSLIEGETQYF
TRBJ1-4 | - | TRBV7-9 | TRBD1 | TGTGCCAGCAGCTCCCTGACAGGGTATGGTGAAAAACTGTTTTTT | CASSSLTGYGEKLFF
TRBJ1-3 | once | TRBV7-9 | - | TGTGCCAGCAGGGGGGGCGTCAGGGACTCTGGAAACACCATATATTTT | CASRGGVRDSGNTIYF
TRBJ2-5 | - | TRBV3-1/TRBV3-2 | - | TGTGCCAGCAGCCAATTACTCTCAGAGACCCAGTACTTC | CASSQLLSETQYF
TRBJ2-5 | - | TRBV2 | TRBD1 | TGTGCCAGCAGCCGGGACAGGGGGAGAGAGACCCAGTACTTC | CASSRDRGRETQYF
TRBJ2-7 | - | TRBV14 | - | TGTGCCAGCAGCCAAGGCAGGAAGGGGTCAAGCTCCTACGAGCAGTACTTC | CASSQGRKGSSSYEQYF
TRBJ2-5 | - | TRBV3-1/TRBV3-2 | TRBD1 | TGTGCCAGCAGCCGGCAGGGGGAAGAGACCCAGTACTTC | CASSRQGEETQYF